The clone carrying this TCR beta chain was observed at least ten times. Its cognate antigen is unknown. The CDR3 is 15 amino acids. Trimming cost V 0 bases and J 2 bases; bases outside gene matches: 0. The germline gives CDR1 PRHDT, CDR2 FYEKMQ (reference sequence). The CD8+CD4-CCR7+CD45RA+ phenotype defined the sorted naive CD8 T cells. These data belong to a study of molecular identifiers for immune sequencing clone quantification. Study overall: Replicate runs used RNA from roughly 21,000 or 96,000 naive CD8 cells, which was split five ways into aliquots, and four of those aliquots were then sequenced.

Methods described previously were used for bulk TCR libraries, and listed TCR primers were applied. MiXCR, run by TCRdb on the PCR reads, gives a single entry per CDR3 protein. The sample lists 90,000 to 120,000 distinct CDR3 sequences; 35% to 40% were seen once. The study's findings and limits: Clones above 20 RNA copies contained over 98% of effector molecules but under 1% of naive ones.

This TCR was sampled from a human donor in good health. Some libraries in this study had Jurkat cell RNA spiked in. The chain has TRBV13 and TRBJ1-5; 8 positions agree with TRBD1. The specimen sequenced was naive CD8+ T cells from blood, with Jurkat cell RNA spiked in. The sample's subset: FACS-sorted CD8+CD4-CCR7+CD45RA+ naive T cells. The CDR3 spells CASSLGTGGNQPQHF. The CDR3, as DNA: TGTGCCAGCAGCTTAGGGACAGGGGGCAATCAGCCCCAGCATTTT.